This TCR beta chain was found in a study of blood T cell repertoires in COVID-19. Trimming took off 3 bases at V and 7 bases at J, with 18 bases between the two ends. Germline assignment: CDR1 LGHNT and CDR2 FRNRAP. CDR3 length equals 15 residues. In terms of age and location, participants ranged from roughly 18 to 95 years and lived in about two dozen US areas. Categorization into cohorts depended on clinical history that participants reported. Donors in Cohort 3 who had recovered were those with two negative PCRs, healthcare professional clearance, or resolution of their symptoms. In the original processing: Estimation of nucleated cell counts was performed using reference gene primer amplification. The data were produced by immunoSEQ multiplex PCR, yet TCRdb's version contains in-frame clones alone and is incomplete. D and trimming come from the DNA, and the V and J calls and clone size come from that table. Here the sample spans 200,000 to 250,000 clones, less than 90% being singletons.

The sample was PBMCs or T cells enriched from blood (not recorded which). The receptor comes from a middle-aged woman who had recovered from COVID-19. The rearrangement links TRBV12-5 to TRBJ1-2; D may be TRBD1 (5 bases). The CDR3 is CASGLEGAGVGGYTF. The CDR3 DNA follows: TGTGCTAGTGGTTTAGAAGGGGCCGGTGTCGGTGGCTACACCTTC.